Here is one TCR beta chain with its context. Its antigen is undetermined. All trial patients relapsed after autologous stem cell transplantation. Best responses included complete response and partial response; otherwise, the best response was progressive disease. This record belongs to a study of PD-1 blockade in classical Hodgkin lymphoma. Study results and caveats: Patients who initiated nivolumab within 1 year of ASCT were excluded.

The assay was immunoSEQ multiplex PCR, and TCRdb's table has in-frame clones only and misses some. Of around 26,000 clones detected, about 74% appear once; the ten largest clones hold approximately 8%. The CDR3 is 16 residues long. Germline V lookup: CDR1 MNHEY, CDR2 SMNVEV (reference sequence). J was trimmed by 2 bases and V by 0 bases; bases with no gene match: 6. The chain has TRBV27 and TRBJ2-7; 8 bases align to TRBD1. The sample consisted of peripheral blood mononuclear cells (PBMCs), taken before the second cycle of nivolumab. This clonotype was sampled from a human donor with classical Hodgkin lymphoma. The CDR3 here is CASSLSTGEVAYEQYF. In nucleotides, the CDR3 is TGTGCCAGCAGTTTATCGACAGGGGAAGTTGCCTACGAGCAGTACTTC.